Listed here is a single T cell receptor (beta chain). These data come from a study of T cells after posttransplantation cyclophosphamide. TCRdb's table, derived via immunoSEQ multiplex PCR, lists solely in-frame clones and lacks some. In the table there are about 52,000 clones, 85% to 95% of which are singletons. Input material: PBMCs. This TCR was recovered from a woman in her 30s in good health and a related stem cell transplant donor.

The CDR3 region is CASSESQRNTIYF. CDR3 in DNA: TGTGCCAGCAGTGAATCCCAGAGAAACACCATATATTTT. V is TRBV2 and J is TRBJ1-3; D is uncertain. The germline V and J ends were trimmed by 2 bases and 5 bases, with 7 bases remaining between them. Germline V lookup: CDR1 SNHLY, CDR2 FYNNEI. This CDR3 has 13 amino acids.